The clone carrying this T cell receptor beta chain has ten or more counts. The antigen remains undetermined. This sample is drawn from a study of identical twins. Study-level results: Out-of-frame alpha sequences common to twins exhibited a surplus of low generation probability.

Germline V gives CDR1 SQVTM, CDR2 ANQGSEA. The CDR3 spans 12 residues. V was pared by 7 bases and J by 5 bases, with 15 bases between. Template switching added a universal primer site; cDNA carried unique molecular identifiers. TCRdb re-derived calls from the 5' RACE reads in MiXCR, one entry per CDR3 protein. The sample holds more than 400,000 distinct CDR3 sequences, approximately 16% seen once. These data are also associated with another study on yellow fever vaccine responses in identical twins.

The chain combines TRBV29-1 with TRBJ2-7; D is perhaps TRBD1 or TRBD2 (5 bases each). Sequenced material: CD4+ T cells sorted from blood. This TCR came from a woman under 30 in good health. CDR3 nucleotide sequence: TGCAGCGCCCGGGACGTTCGGAACGAGCAGTACTTC. Amino acid sequence: CSARDVRNEQYF.